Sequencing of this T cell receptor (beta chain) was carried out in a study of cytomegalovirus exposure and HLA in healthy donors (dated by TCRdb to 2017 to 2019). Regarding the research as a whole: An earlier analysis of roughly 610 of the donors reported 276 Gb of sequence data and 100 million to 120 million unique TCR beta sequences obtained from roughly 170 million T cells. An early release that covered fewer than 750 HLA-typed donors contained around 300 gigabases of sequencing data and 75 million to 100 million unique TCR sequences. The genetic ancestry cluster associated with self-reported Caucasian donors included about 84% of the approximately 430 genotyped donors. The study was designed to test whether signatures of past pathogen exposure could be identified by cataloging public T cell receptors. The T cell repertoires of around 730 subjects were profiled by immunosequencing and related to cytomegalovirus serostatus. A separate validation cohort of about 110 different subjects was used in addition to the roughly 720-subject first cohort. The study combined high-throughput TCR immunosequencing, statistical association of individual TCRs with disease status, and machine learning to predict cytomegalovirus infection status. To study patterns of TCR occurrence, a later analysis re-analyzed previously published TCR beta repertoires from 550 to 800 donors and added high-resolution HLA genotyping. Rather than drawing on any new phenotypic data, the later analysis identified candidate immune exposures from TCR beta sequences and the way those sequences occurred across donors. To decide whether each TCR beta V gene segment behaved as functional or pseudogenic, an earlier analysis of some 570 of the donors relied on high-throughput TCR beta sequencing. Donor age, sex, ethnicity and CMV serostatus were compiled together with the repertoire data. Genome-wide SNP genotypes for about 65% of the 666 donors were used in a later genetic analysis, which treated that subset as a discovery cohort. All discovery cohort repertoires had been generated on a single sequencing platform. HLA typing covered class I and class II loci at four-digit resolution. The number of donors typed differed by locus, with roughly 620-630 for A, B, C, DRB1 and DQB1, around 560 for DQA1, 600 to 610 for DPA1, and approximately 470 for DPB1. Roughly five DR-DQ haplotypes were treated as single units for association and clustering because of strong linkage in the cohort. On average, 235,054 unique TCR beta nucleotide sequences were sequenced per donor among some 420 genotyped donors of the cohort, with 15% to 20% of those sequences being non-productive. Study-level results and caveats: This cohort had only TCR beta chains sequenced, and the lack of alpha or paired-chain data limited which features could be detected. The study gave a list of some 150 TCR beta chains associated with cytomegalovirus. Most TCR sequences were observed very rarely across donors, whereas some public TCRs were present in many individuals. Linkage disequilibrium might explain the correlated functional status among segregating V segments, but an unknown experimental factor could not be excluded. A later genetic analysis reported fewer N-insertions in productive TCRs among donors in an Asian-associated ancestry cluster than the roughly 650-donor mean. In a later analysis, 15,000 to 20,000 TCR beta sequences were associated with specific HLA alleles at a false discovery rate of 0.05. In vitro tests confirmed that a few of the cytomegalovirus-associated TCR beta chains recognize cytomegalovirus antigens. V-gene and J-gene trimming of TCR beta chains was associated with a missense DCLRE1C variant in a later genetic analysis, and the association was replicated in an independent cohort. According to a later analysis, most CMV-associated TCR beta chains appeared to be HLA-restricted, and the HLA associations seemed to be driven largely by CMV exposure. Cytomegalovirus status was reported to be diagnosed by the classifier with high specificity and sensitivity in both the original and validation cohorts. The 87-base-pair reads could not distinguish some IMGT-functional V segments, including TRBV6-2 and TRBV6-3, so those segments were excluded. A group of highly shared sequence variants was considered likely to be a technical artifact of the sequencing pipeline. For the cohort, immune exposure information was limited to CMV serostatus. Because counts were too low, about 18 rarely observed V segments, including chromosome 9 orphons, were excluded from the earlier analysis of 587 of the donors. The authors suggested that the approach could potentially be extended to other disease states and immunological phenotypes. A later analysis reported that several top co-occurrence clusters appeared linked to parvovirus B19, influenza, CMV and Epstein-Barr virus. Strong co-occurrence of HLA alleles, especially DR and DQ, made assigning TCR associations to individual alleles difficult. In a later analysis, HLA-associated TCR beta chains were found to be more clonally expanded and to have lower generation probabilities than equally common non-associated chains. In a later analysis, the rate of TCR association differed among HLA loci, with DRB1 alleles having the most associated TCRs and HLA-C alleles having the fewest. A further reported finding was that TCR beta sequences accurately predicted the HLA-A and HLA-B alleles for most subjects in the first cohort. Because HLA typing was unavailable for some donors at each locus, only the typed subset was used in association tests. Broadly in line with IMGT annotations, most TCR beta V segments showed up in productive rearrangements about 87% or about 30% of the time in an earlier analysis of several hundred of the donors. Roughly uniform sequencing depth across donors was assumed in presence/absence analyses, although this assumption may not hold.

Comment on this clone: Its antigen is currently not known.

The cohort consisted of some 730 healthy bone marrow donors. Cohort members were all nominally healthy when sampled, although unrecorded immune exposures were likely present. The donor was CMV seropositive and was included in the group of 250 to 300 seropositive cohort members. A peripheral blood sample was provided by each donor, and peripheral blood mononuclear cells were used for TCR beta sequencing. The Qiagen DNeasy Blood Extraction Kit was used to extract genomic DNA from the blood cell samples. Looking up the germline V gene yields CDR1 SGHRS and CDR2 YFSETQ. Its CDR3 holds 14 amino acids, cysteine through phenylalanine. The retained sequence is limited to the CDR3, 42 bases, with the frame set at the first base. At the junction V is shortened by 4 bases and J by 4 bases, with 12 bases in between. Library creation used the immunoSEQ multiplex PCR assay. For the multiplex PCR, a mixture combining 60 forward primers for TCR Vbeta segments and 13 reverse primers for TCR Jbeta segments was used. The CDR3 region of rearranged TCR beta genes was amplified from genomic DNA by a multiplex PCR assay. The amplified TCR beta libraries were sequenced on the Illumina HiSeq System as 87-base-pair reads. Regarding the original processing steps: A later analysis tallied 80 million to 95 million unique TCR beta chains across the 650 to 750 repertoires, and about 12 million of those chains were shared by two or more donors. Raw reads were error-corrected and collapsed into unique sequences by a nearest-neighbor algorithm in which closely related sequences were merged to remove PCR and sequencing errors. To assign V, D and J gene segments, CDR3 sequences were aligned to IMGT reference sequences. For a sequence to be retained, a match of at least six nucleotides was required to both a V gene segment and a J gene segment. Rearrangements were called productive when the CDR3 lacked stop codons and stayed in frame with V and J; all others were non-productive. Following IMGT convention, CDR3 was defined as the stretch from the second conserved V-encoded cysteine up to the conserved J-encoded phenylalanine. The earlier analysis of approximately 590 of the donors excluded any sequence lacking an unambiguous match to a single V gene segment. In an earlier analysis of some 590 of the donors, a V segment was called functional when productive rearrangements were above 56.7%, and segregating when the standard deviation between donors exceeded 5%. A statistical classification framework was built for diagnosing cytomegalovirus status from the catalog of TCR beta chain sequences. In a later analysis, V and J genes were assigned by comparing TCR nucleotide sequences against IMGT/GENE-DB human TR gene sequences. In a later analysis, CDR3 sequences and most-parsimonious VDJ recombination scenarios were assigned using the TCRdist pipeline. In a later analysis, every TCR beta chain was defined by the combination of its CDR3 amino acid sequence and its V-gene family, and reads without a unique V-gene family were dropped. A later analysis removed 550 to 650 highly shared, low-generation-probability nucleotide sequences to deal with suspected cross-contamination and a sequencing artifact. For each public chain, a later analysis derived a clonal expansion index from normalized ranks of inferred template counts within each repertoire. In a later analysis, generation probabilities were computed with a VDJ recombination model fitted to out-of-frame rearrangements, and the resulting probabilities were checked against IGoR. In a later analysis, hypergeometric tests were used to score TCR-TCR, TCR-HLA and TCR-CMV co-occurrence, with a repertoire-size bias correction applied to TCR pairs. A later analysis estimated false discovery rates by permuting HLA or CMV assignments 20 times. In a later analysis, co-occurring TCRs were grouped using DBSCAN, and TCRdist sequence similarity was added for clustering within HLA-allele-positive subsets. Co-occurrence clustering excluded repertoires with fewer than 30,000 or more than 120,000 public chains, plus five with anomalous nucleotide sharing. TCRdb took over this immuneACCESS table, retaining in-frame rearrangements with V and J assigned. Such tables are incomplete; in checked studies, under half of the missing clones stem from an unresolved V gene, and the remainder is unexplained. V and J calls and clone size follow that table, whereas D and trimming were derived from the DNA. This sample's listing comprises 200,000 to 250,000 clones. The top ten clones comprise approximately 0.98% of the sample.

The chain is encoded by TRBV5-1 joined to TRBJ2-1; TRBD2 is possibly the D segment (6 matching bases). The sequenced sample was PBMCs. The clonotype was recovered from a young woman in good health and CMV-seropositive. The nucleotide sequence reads TGCGCCAGCAGCGCGGGGACTGTATACAATGAGCAGTTCTTC. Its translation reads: CASSAGTVYNEQFF.